The subject of this entry is one TCR beta chain. Antigen: not known. With the read ending 3 residues before the CDR3 end, the germline J gene is used to fill in that end. This record comes from a study of T cell clonality in common variable immunodeficiency. Regarding the study as a whole: Reportedly, TCR beta sequences from common variable immunodeficiency showed fewer deletions and N-nucleotide insertions. Fewer TCRbeta clones were shared among CVID subjects than controls.

Reduced serum IgG, IgA and/or IgM plus specific antibody deficiency defined CVID. The CVID group had 15 females and fewer than 35 males, mean age around 40. Replacement immunoglobulin had been given to every CVID subject for at least one year. The V end lost 1 base, the J end lost 3 bases, and 13 bases lay between the germline ends. There are 15 residues in the CDR3. CDR1 and CDR2 from the germline V gene are SEHNR and FQNEAQ (reference sequence). TCRdb's table, derived via immunoSEQ multiplex PCR, lists solely in-frame clones and lacks some. The sample includes about 28,000 clones, none of them occurring once.

The origin of this receptor is a human donor with common variable immunodeficiency. Sequenced sample: peripheral blood mononuclear cells. This chain uses TRBV7-9 with TRBJ2-7; D call uncertain. The CDR3 DNA, read in part, is TGTGCCAGCAGCTTAGTTTCGGGTTACCTCTACGAG. It is translated as CASSLVSGYLYE. The full CDR3 sequence reads CASSLVSGYLYEQYF.